The present T cell receptor beta chain was sequenced within a study of post-analysis software for immune sequencing data. Regarding the study as a whole: Patients used five TRBV segments, including TRBV5-6, TRBV5-1 and TRBV20-1, more often than controls. The normalized Chao1 diversity of multiple sclerosis patients was significantly lower than that of controls. Strong co-clustering by F measure was seen for same-batch samples.

This CDR3 is 13 amino acids long. Between the trimmed V and J ends, which lost 6 bases and 5 bases, there was a span of 11 bases. Looked up from germline, CDR1 is SGHVS and CDR2 is FQNEAQ. At least ten counts were recorded for this clonotype. Antigen: not known. The TCR beta cDNA libraries carried unique molecular identifiers. TCRdb ran MiXCR on the PCR reads and lists one entry per CDR3 protein. The table lists some 240,000 distinct CDR3 sequences, 36% of them singletons. This TCR was sampled from a girl between 10 and 17 years old with multiple sclerosis. The specimen sequenced was blood. The chain carries TRBV7-8 and TRBJ2-1, with D hard to call. The CDR3 loop is CASRLRTDNEQFF. The CDR3 DNA is TGTGCCAGCAGGTTACGGACGGACAATGAGCAGTTCTTC.